This T cell receptor beta chain originates from a study of blood T cell repertoires in COVID-19. The data were produced by immunoSEQ multiplex PCR, yet TCRdb's version contains in-frame clones alone and is incomplete. The sample lists 150,000 or so clones; roughly four fifths were seen once. This clone was recorded only once. The sequenced sample was peripheral blood. The sequence derives from a man between 60 and 70 years old with active or convalescent COVID-19.

DNA of the CDR3: TGTGCCAGCAGCTCTCACATGACAGTTGGCCTGAACACTGAAGCTTTCTTT. Amino acid sequence: CASSSHMTVGLNTEAFF. This chain links TRBV5-6 with TRBJ1-1; D possibly corresponds to TRBD1 (5 bases). This CDR3 comprises 17 residues. Trimming removed 3 bases from V and 0 bases from J, with 18 bases in between. Germline CDR1 and CDR2: SGHDT and YYEEEE.